This TCR beta chain was sequenced during a study of T cell repertoires in cytomegalovirus infection. Study-level background: Recently identified HLA-C-restricted CMV epitopes were used, and well-studied HLA-B-restricted CMV epitopes were used as well. Public TCR beta signatures provided an indication of both CMV infection and a matching HLA type.

This clonotype was counted a few times. What it recognizes is unknown. TCRdb re-called the reads through MiXCR, storing one row per CDR3 protein. The repertoire includes 43,000 or so distinct CDR3 sequences, 15% to 25% of them detected once, and roughly 50% sits in the top ten. General study points: HLA-C-restricted CMV-specific TCR beta clonotypes prevailed in the ex vivo response. Individuals carrying CMV plus the relevant HLA were identified by cumulative frequency of public TCR beta families.

V lost 7 bases, J lost 3 bases, and 5 bases stayed unmatched. Germline V gives CDR1 MDHEN, CDR2 SYDVKM. This CDR3 spans 15 amino acids. The receptor comes from a human donor in good health (CMV status not recorded). Some clones in this sample may be carry-over from other donors' samples. This sample comprised CD8+ T cells from cultured PBMCs, obtained from culture after CMV antigen stimulation. The rearrangement joins TRBV28 to TRBJ1-6, with 8 bases fitting TRBD1. The CDR3: CASIPGQGYNSPLHF. DNA of the CDR3: TGTGCCAGCATACCCGGACAGGGCTATAATTCACCCCTCCACTTT.